This TCR beta chain derives from a study of beta chain features in type 1 diabetes. Via the markers CD45RO/CCR7/CD25/CD127/CD95/CD27, stem cell-like memory, regulatory, central memory and naive CD4+ cells were sorted. V lost 5 bases to trimming and J lost 6 bases, with 23 bases between them. The length of the CDR3 is 16 residues. Germline values: CDR1 SEHNR, CDR2 FQNEAQ (reference sequence). Sequenced material consisted of expressed TCRB transcripts (all of the isolated RNA was reverse transcribed). The data were produced by immunoSEQ multiplex PCR, yet TCRdb's version contains in-frame clones alone and is incomplete. The repertoire holds 900,000 or so clones, with 15% to 20% as singletons.

Sequenced: naive CD4+ T cells from blood. This receptor was obtained from a woman aged 18-29 years in good health. V and J are TRBV7-9 and TRBJ2-7; D may be TRBD1 (5 bases). For the CDR3, the DNA is TGTGCCAGCAGCCAAGATAGGAACAGACCAGACAGCGAGCAGTACTTC. Translated: CASSQDRNRPDSEQYF. The full variable domain, in which reference TRBV7-9 and TRBJ2-7 provide the parts outside the CDR3, is DTGVSQNPRHKITKRGQNVTFRCDPISEHNRLYWYRQTLGQGPEFLTYFQNEAQLEKSRLLSDRFSAERPKGSFSTLEIQRTEQGDSAMYLCASSQDRNRPDSEQYFGPGTRLTVT.